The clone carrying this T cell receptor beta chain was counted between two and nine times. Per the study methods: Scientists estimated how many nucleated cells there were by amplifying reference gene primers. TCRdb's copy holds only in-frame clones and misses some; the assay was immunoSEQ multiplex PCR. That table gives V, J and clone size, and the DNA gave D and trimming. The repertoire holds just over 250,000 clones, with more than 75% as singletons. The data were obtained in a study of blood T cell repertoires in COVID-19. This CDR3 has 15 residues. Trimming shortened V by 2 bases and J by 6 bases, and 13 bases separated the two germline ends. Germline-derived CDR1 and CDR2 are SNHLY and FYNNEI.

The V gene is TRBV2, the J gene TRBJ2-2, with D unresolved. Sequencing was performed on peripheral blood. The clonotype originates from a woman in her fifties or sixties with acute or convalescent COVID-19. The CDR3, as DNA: TGTGCCAGCAGTGAAACTCTGCCTTCGTCCGGGGAGCTGTTTTTT. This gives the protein CASSETLPSSGELFF.